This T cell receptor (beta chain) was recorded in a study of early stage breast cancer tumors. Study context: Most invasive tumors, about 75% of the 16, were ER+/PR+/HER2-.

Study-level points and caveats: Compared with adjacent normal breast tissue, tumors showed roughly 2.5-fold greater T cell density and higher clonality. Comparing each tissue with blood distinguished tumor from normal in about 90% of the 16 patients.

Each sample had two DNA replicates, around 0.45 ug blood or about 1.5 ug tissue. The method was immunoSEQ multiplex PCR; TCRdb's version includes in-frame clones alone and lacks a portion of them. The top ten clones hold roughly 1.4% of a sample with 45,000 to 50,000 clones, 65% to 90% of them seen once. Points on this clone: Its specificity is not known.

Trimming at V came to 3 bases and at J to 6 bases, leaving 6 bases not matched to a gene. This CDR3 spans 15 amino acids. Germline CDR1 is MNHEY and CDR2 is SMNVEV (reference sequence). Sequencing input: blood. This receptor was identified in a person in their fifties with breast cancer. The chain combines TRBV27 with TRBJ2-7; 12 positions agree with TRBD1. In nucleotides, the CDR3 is TGTGCCAGCAGTTTCATACCGGGACAGGGGGCCGAGCAGTACTTC. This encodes CASSFIPGQGAEQYF.